This entry features one T cell receptor beta chain sequence. This record belongs to a study of blood T cell repertoires in COVID-19. Per the original data handling: Reference gene primer amplification gave nucleated cell count estimates. TCRdb's copy holds only in-frame clones and misses some; the assay was immunoSEQ multiplex PCR. D and trimming were read from the DNA, whereas the V and J calls and clone size are those reported in that table. The table has approximately 220,000 clones, roughly 90% seen once. This CDR3 contains 13 residues. Between the trimmed V and J ends, which lost 9 bases and 3 bases, there was a span of 12 bases. Looked up from germline, CDR1 is SGHTA and CDR2 is FQGNSA. The study recruited people aged about 18 to 89 years across more than 20 US areas.

Sequenced input: PBMCs or T cells enriched from blood (not recorded which). V and J are TRBV7-2 and TRBJ1-3; a weak D match, TRBD1 (6 bases). The receptor comes from a woman aged 30 to 39 with acute COVID-19. CDR3 nucleotides: TGTGCCAGTGGTAGGGGGTTTGGAAACACCATATATTTT. It codes for CASGRGFGNTIYF.